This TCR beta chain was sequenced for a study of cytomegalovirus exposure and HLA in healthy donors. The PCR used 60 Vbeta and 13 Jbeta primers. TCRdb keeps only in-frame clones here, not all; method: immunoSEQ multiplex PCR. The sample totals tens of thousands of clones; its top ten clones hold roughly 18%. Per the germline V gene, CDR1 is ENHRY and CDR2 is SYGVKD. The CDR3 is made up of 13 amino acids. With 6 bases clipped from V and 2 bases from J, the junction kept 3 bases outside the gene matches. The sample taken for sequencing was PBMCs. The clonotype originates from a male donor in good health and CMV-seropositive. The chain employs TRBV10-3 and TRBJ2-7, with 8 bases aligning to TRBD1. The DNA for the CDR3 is TGTGCCATCAGCCGGACAGGGACCTACGAGCAGTACTTC. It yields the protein CAISRTGTYEQYF.